Listed here are 23 T cell receptor beta chains from one sample, sequenced in a study of regulatory T cells in long-lasting Graves disease. Combining iRepertoire HTBI primers with Arm-PCR of CDR3 regions, the authors built TCR beta libraries. TCRdb reanalysed the multiplex PCR reads using MiXCR and keeps one entry per CDR3 protein. The sample shows some 450,000 distinct CDR3 sequences, roughly 17% of them seen only once. The sample's time point: newly diagnosed GD, antithyroid drugs for less than 3 months. Following extraction of RNA from PBMCs, that RNA was used to make the TCR library. These data were also filed under a second study, of T cells in Graves' hyperthyroidism and ophthalmopathy.

Sequences were derived from peripheral blood mononuclear cells (PBMCs), sampled at new diagnosis, from a patient treated with antithyroid drugs. Every receptor here comes from a woman aged 30 to 39 with Graves disease.

This clonotype was seen many times. V gene TRBV30 combines with J gene TRBJ1-1; 7 nucleotides align to TRBD1. J was trimmed by 2 bases and V by 2 bases; bases with no gene match: 2. There are 13 residues in the CDR3. Germline V CDR1 and CDR2: GTSNPN, SVGIG (reference sequence). The CDR3, as DNA: TGTGCCTGGAGTTGGGACAGCAACACTGAAGCTTTCTTT. Its protein is CAWSWDSNTEAFF.

This clonotype was counted at least ten times. In nucleotides, the CDR3 is TGTGCCAGCAGCTTAGATAGACTAGCCGGCTCCTACAATGAGCAGTTCTTC. The encoded protein is CASSLDRLAGSYNEQFF. The rearrangement links TRBV11-2 to TRBJ2-1, with 7 bases that match TRBD2. Unmatched junction bases numbered 5, after V lost 0 bases and J lost 0 bases. Germline assignment: CDR1 SGHAT and CDR2 FQNNGV. The CDR3 has 17 residues.

In this sample, this clonotype turned up many times. The gene calls are TRBV3-1 and TRBJ2-2, with 12 bases lining up with TRBD2. V gave up 2 bases and J gave up 5 bases; unmatched junction bases: 6. Germline V gives CDR1 LGHDT, CDR2 YNNKEL (reference sequence). The CDR3 sequence is 17 residues long. The CDR3 nucleotides are TGTGCCAGCAGCCAAACGACTAGCGGGAGCAGGACCGGGGAGCTGTTTTTT. Amino acids: CASSQTTSGSRTGELFF.

Comment on this clonotype: This probably arose from a read error, given a far larger clone one base away. The chain recombines TRBV7-9 with TRBJ2-1; 7 bases line up with TRBD2. Trimming removed 6 bases from V and 6 bases from J; junction bases left unmatched: 11. CDR1 SEHNR and CDR2 FQNEAQ come from the germline V gene (reference sequence). There are 15 residues in the CDR3. In DNA form, the CDR3 reads TGTGCCAGCAGTCCACGGGAGGTTGGCTGCAATGAGCAGTTCTTC. Encoded protein: CASSPREVGCNEQFF. The full variable domain, with the rest looked up from reference TRBV7-9 and TRBJ2-1, is DTGVSQNPRHKITKRGQNVTFRCDPISEHNRLYWYRQTLGQGPEFLTYFQNEAQLEKSRLLSDRFSAERPKGSFSTLEIQRTEQGDSAMYLCASSPREVGCNEQFFGPGTRLTVL.

Concerning this clonotype: It may be a read error: a sequence one base away is much more abundant. The V gene is TRBV2, the J gene TRBJ2-2, with 7 bases matching TRBD1. In germline, CDR1 is SNHLY, CDR2 FYNNEI. This CDR3 contains 14 residues. V gave up 7 bases and J gave up 1 base; unmatched junction bases: 3. The CDR3 spells CASNRDRNTGELFF. CDR3 nucleotide sequence: TGTGCCAGCAATCGGGACAGGAACACCGGGGAGCTGTTTTTT.

As for this clonotype: A far bigger clonotype differs at one base, so this is likely a read error. The chain joins TRBV7-6 to TRBJ2-7, with no clear D. The V gene lost 1 base and the J gene lost 3 bases, with 7 bases spanning the gap. The germline gives CDR1 SGHVS, CDR2 FNYEAQ. The CDR3 has 13 residues. The CDR3 nucleotides are TGTGCCAGCAGCTTAGAAGGCATCTACGAGCAGTACTTC. It codes for CASSLEGIYEQYF.

This clonotype was seen ten or more times. The chain couples TRBV29-1 to TRBJ2-1; 12 bases line up with TRBD1. CDR1 SQVTM and CDR2 ANQGSEA come from the germline V gene. The CDR3 is made up of 12 amino acids. V was clipped by 6 bases and J by 8 bases; unmatched bases: 2. DNA for the CDR3: TGCAGCGTGGGACAGGGGGCGTATGAGCAGTTCTTC. Translating it yields CSVGQGAYEQFF.

This clonotype has at least ten counts. The J gene is TRBJ2-1, the V gene TRBV7-9, with a weak D call TRBD2 (6 bases). The CDR3 is 15 residues long. Germline CDR1 and CDR2: SEHNR and FQNEAQ (reference sequence). Trimming left V 7 bases short and J 1 base short, with 14 bases between. The CDR3 sequence is CASNRGAGSYNEQFF. The CDR3 DNA follows: TGTGCCAGCAATAGGGGTGCGGGATCCTACAATGAGCAGTTCTTC.

V gene TRBV28 combines with J gene TRBJ1-2; 7 bases are shared with TRBD1. V was clipped by 2 bases and J by 2 bases; unmatched bases: 5. In germline, CDR1 is MDHEN, CDR2 SYDVKM. The CDR3 covers 15 residues. In DNA form, the CDR3 reads TGTGCCAGCAGTTTAAACTGGGACAGCAACTATGGCTACACCTTC. Translation: CASSLNWDSNYGYTF.

This clonotype was found many times. The gene calls are TRBV28 and TRBJ1-4; tentatively, D is TRBD1 (6 bases). This CDR3 has 16 amino acids. V lost 0 bases, J lost 4 bases, and 12 bases lay in between. Germline V gene data show CDR1 as MDHEN and CDR2 as SYDVKM. The CDR3 sequence is CASSLWTGADNEKLFF. The CDR3 DNA is TGTGCCAGCAGTTTATGGACAGGTGCCGATAATGAAAAACTGTTTTTT.

The J gene is TRBJ2-2, the V gene TRBV19; D gene ambiguous. This CDR3 has 11 amino acids. The V end lost 6 bases, the J end lost 4 bases, and 3 bases lay between the germline ends. Germline V gene lookup returns CDR1 LNHDA and CDR2 SQIVND (reference sequence). This CDR3 is CASRITGELFF. The CDR3 DNA sequence: TGTGCCAGTAGGATCACCGGGGAGCTGTTTTTT.

This clonotype was observed a handful of times. A much larger clone lies one base from this, so it may be a read error. The final CDR3 position lacks the conserved phenylalanine or tryptophan, pointing to a likely read error. The DNA of the CDR3 is TGTGCCAGCAGCTTAGTGAGGAGTCTAGGGGGAGGAACCCAGTACCTC. Protein product: CASSLVRSLGGGTQYL. The chain carries TRBV7-2 and TRBJ2-5; D is possibly TRBD1 or TRBD2 (6 bases each). Germline CDR1 is SGHTA and CDR2 is FQGNSA. Trimming removed 1 base from V and 8 bases from J, with 20 bases in between. This CDR3 is 16 amino acids long.

The chain uses TRBV11-2 and TRBJ2-5; the match to TRBD1 covers 9 bases. This CDR3 region has 15 residues. V gave up 5 bases and J gave up 1 base; unmatched junction bases: 5. Germline CDR1 reads SGHAT; CDR2 reads FQNNGV. The CDR3 bases are TGTGCCAGCAGCCTACAGGGGGCCGTCCAAGAGACCCAGTACTTC. Its translation: CASSLQGAVQETQYF.

The table lists this clonotype with many counts. V and J are TRBV20-1 and TRBJ2-5; no clear D. The CDR3 runs to 13 residues. V shed 4 bases and J shed 3 bases, with 12 bases lying between them. Germline loops: CDR1 DFQATT, CDR2 SNEGSKA (reference sequence). The CDR3: CSATLGLEETQYF. In DNA, the CDR3 is TGCAGTGCTACCCTAGGCCTTGAAGAGACCCAGTACTTC.

This clonotype was observed at least ten times. The CDR3 DNA reads TGTGCCAGCAGAGATACAGGGGGCCAGTCCTACGAGCAGTACTTC. It encodes CASRDTGGQSYEQYF. The chain recombines TRBV28 with TRBJ2-7; 9 bases match TRBD1. The CDR3 runs 15 residues. Looked up from germline, CDR1 is MDHEN and CDR2 is SYDVKM. With V trimmed by 6 bases and J by 1 base, 7 bases remained unmatched. The full variable domain, its missing parts supplied by reference TRBV28 and TRBJ2-7, is DVKVTQSSRYLVKRTGEKVFLECVQDMDHENMFWYRQDPGLGLRLIYFSYDVKMKEKGDIPEGYSVSREKKERFSLILESASTNQTSMYLCASRDTGGQSYEQYFGPGTRLTVT.

This clonotype was seen many times. The chain links TRBV29-1 to TRBJ1-1; D perhaps matches TRBD1 (5 bases). The germline CDR1 and CDR2 sequences are SQVTM and ANQGSEA. The CDR3 length is 15 residues. The V end was cut by 3 bases, the J end by 4 bases, with 18 bases between. CDR3 sequence (DNA): TGCAGCGTTGATGTAGTTATAAGGGGTGGCACTGAAGCTTTCTTT. Translating it yields CSVDVVIRGGTEAFF.

This clonotype was seen ten or more times. The chain couples TRBV3-1 to TRBJ1-1, with D possibly TRBD1 on 6 matching bases. Germline CDR1 is LGHDT and CDR2 is YNNKEL (reference sequence). The CDR3 runs to 13 residues. The V end lost 6 bases, the J end lost 3 bases, and 11 bases lay between the germline ends. Written as DNA, the CDR3 is TGTGCCAGCAGTCGGGACACAGACACTGAAGCTTTCTTT. It specifies CASSRDTDTEAFF.

With regard to this clonotype: One base away lies a much larger clone, so this may be a sequencing read error. The chain has TRBV12-3 or TRBV12-4 and TRBJ2-5, with 7 nucleotides matching TRBD1. This CDR3 comprises 12 residues. J lost 9 bases, V lost 6 bases, and 7 bases had no gene match. This CDR3 is CASSRRGQAQYF. The CDR3 nucleotides are TGTGCCAGCAGCCGTAGAGGACAGGCCCAGTACTTC.

This clonotype has just a few counts. In nucleotides, the CDR3 is TGTGCCAGCAGCTTACAATCTTCAGGGATCGGGGAGCTGTTTTTT. Residues: CASSLQSSGIGELFF. The rearrangement links TRBV7-2 to TRBJ2-2; the D gene is possibly TRBD1 (5 bases). The germline gives CDR1 SGHTA, CDR2 FQGNSA. V gave up 2 bases and J gave up 7 bases, with 14 bases separating them. This CDR3 spans 15 amino acids.

The table lists this clonotype with a count of one. This may be a read error: a much more frequent sequence differs by one nucleotide. V is TRBV7-2 and J is TRBJ2-1; possible D gene TRBD1, 6 bases. The CDR3 contains 12 residues. Per germline, CDR1 SGHTA and CDR2 FQGNSA. V was cut by 5 bases and J by 16 bases, with 18 bases left in between. The CDR3 nucleotides read TGTGCCAGCAGCCCCTCAGGGGCGCGCGGATTCTTC. Translation: CASSPSGARGFF.

This clonotype was recorded at least ten times. V gene TRBV30 combines with J gene TRBJ2-7; no reliable D call. Trimming took 0 bases from V and 5 from J, leaving 5 bases between them. CDR1 GTSNPN and CDR2 SVGIG come from the germline V gene (reference sequence). This CDR3 region has 11 residues. CDR3 DNA sequence: TGTGCCTGGAGTGTACTACACGAGCAGTACTTC. It yields the protein CAWSVLHEQYF.

Concerning this clonotype: Being one base from a much bigger clone, this may be a read error. This chain uses TRBV6-1 with TRBJ2-1; D perhaps matches TRBD1 (5 bases). The germline gives CDR1 MNHNS, CDR2 SASEGT. This CDR3 region has 13 residues. The CDR3 DNA is TGTGCCAGCATCAGGTGGGGCTACAATGGGCAGTTCTTC. Translated, it gives CASIRWGYNGQFF.

This clonotype was counted a single time. This chain uses TRBV30 with TRBJ2-5; TRBD2 matches at 9 bases. Unmatched junction bases numbered 2, after V lost 1 base and J lost 2 bases. Germline V CDR1 and CDR2: GTSNPN, SVGIG (reference sequence). CDR3 size: 14 residues. The CDR3 nucleotides read TGTGCCTGGAGTGGGCTAGCGGGACAAGAGACCCAGTACTTC. It codes for CAWSGLAGQETQYF.